Below, one T cell receptor (beta chain) is given with its context. Method: immunoSEQ multiplex PCR; TCRdb's copy keeps in-frame clones and lacks some. The data contain 65,000 to 80,000 clones, approximately 84% of them seen just once; the ten biggest clones take up 1% to 1.5%. The CDR3 is made up of 14 amino acids. This record belongs to a study of T cells in localized non-small cell lung cancer. The starting material was peripheral blood, obtained before any cancer treatment. The sequence was obtained from a female donor of 60 years or more with stage I lung adenocarcinoma. The chain links TRBV21-1 to TRBJ2-7; no DNA check was done on the table's D call, TRBD2. TRBV21-1 is deemed a pseudogene. CDR3 protein: CASSKVSFSYEQYF. The CDR3 coding sequence is TGTGCCAGCAGCAAAGTGTCCTTTTCCTACGAGCAGTACTTC.